This TCR beta chain was identified in a study of beta chain features in type 1 diabetes. Overall study results and limits: Shortening that was moderate but significant affected the TCRB CDR3s of Type 1 diabetes patients in all four CD4+ subsets. For patients and controls alike, PCR might favor shorter templates to the same degree. A closer apparent resemblance between naive, central memory and Treg TCRB repertoires was seen in patients than in healthy donors.

CDR3 length: 11 amino acids. The germline V and J ends were trimmed by 0 bases and 11 bases, with 7 bases remaining between them. Germline assignment: CDR1 SGHAT and CDR2 FQNNGV. The isolated RNA, all of it, was reverse transcribed, so expressed TCRB transcripts were what got sequenced. Each sample of naive, central memory or regulatory T cells had, on average, approximately 3.5 million reads. Repertoires were generated with immunoSEQ multiplex PCR, while TCRdb's copy carries only in-frame clones and drops some. The sample yields approximately 360,000 clones, around 12% seen once. With regard to this clone: Its antigen is currently unknown.

Only one heparinised blood draw was taken per donor, and its volume averaged about 120 mL. This sequence was found in a woman in her late teens or twenties with type 1 diabetes. The chain combines TRBV11-2 with TRBJ1-1, with D uncertain. The sample taken for sequencing was naive CD4+ T cells from blood. Here the CDR3 reads CASSLDRNAFF. Here the CDR3 DNA reads TGTGCCAGCAGCTTAGATAGAAACGCTTTCTTT.